These 4 T cell receptor beta chains were all obtained from the same sample, sequenced in a study of CD8+ T cells in alopecia areata. Sequencing used cDNA as its template, made by extracting RNA and reverse transcribing it. Profiled with immunoSEQ multiplex PCR; TCRdb holds only in-frame clones, not every one. Of 45,000 to 70,000 clones listed, around 96% are singletons. The material was CD8+ T cells sorted from blood, obtained at week 0. The source of these receptors is a human donor with alopecia areata.

V and J are TRBV7-3 and TRBJ2-3; 9 bases line up with TRBD2. The CDR3 has 18 amino acids. CDR1 is SGHTA, CDR2 FQGTGA, per germline. The trim removed 0 bases at V and 0 bases at J, leaving 7 bases unmatched. CDR3 sequence: CASSLTSGGTYSTDTQYF. CDR3 in DNA: TGTGCCAGCAGCTTAACTAGCGGGGGAACATATAGCACAGATACGCAGTATTTT.

Comments on this clone: The junction departs from germline at one end; a sequencing error may be responsible. Other DNA sequences in the sample encode the same CDR3. The DNA for the CDR3 is TGCGCCTGGAGTGCCCCATCGTACAGGGGCAGGGGCTACACCTTC. Its protein product is CAWSAPSYRGRGYTF. V gene TRBV30 combines with J gene TRBJ1-2; 7 bases match TRBD1. This CDR3 is built from 15 residues. Germline V gene sequence: CDR1 GTSNPN, CDR2 SVGIG (reference sequence).

The rearrangement joins TRBV5-4 to TRBJ2-7; 7 bases agree with TRBD2. This CDR3 spans 15 amino acids. Germline V lookup: CDR1 SGHNT, CDR2 YYREEE (reference sequence). J lost 3 bases, V lost 1 base, and 7 bases had no gene match. As DNA, the CDR3 is TGTGCCAGCAGCTTGTATCGCGGGGGTGACTACGAGCAGTACTTC. This gives the protein CASSLYRGGDYEQYF.

V is TRBV6-5 and J is TRBJ1-5; D is undetermined. Trimming stripped 5 bases from V and 5 bases from J, with 16 bases between. This CDR3 is built from 15 residues. Germline V gene lookup returns CDR1 MNHEY and CDR2 SVGAGI. CDR3 sequence (DNA): TGTGCCAGCAGTCCCCACCGGGAAAGGCATCAGCCCCAGCATTTT. It yields the protein CASSPHRERHQPQHF.